A single sample gave rise to the 2 T cell receptor beta chains below, sequenced in a study of regulatory T cells in long-lasting Graves disease. Indicated time point: newly diagnosed GD, antithyroid drugs for less than 3 months. PBMC-derived RNA was used for the TCR library. Construction of the TCR beta libraries employed iRepertoire HTBI primers in conjunction with Arm-PCR of CDR3 regions. TCRdb fed the multiplex PCR reads into MiXCR, producing one record per CDR3 protein. Among 350,000 to 400,000 distinct CDR3 sequences listed, around 15% were seen once. The sample was also reused in another study, on T cells in Graves' hyperthyroidism and ophthalmopathy.

The sequencing here drew on peripheral blood mononuclear cells (PBMCs), taken at new diagnosis, from a patient treated with antithyroid drugs. Source of these receptors: a woman between 18 and 29 years old with Graves disease.

This clonotype was counted at least ten times. The rearrangement joins TRBV7-2 to TRBJ2-1; TRBD1 aligns across 7 bases. V shed 5 bases, J shed 5 bases, and the junction held 12 bases outside the gene matches. This CDR3 comprises 16 residues. Germline V CDR1 and CDR2: SGHTA, FQGNSA. The CDR3, as DNA: TGTGCCAGCAGCAACGGTGACAGGGCTAATCACAATGAGCAGTTCTTC. It codes for CASSNGDRANHNEQFF. The full variable domain, with the rest looked up from reference TRBV7-2 and TRBJ2-1, is GAGVSQSPSNKVTEKGKDVELRCDPISGHTALYWYRQSLGQGLEFLIYFQGNSAPDKSGLPSDRFSAERTGGSVSTLTIQRTQQEDSAVYLCASSNGDRANHNEQFFGPGTRLTVL.

The sample holds many counts of this clonotype. As DNA, the CDR3 is TGCAGTGCACGGGGAGGGGGTGACACCGGGGAGCTGTTTTTT. It is translated as CSARGGGDTGELFF. The V call is TRBV20-1, the J call TRBJ2-2, with D possibly being TRBD2 (7 bases). The CDR3 totals 14 residues. Trimming took off 6 bases at V and 3 bases at J, with 14 bases between the two ends. Germline loops: CDR1 DFQATT, CDR2 SNEGSKA (reference sequence).